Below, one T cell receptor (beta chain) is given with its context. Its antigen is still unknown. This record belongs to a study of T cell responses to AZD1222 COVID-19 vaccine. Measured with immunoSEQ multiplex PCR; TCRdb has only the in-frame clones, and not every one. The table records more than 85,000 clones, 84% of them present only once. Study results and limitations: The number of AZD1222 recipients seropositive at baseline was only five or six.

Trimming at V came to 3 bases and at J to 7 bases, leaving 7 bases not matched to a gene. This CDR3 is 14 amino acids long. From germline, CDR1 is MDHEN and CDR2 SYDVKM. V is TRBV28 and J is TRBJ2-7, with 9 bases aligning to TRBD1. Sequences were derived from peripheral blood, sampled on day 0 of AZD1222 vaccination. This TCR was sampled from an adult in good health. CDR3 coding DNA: TGTGCCAGCAGTTTGGGGACAGGGAGCTTTGAGCAGTACTTC. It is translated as CASSLGTGSFEQYF.